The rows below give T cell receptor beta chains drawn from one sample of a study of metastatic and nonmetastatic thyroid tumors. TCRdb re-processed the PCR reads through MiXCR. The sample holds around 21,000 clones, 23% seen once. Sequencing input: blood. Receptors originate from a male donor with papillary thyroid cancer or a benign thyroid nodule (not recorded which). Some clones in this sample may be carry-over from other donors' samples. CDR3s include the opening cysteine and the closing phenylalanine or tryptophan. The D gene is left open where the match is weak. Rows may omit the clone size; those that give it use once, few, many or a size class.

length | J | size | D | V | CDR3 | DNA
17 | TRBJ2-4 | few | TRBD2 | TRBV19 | CASRVAGGGVAKNIQYF | TGTGCCAGTAGGGTAGCGGGAGGGGGAGTAGCCAAAAACATTCAGTACTTC
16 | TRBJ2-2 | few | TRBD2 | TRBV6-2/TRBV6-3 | CASSYSSGALTGELFF | TGTGCCAGCAGTTACTCGAGCGGGGCCCTGACCGGGGAGCTGTTTTTT
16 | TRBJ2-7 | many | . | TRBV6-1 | CASNSRDPSTSHEQYF | TGTGCCAGCAATAGCCGGGACCCATCGACTTCCCACGAGCAGTACTTC
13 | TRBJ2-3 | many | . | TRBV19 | CASGWGTPDTQYF | TGTGCCAGTGGGTGGGGCACGCCAGATACGCAGTATTTT
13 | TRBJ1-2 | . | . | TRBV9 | CASSGGSREGYTF | TGTGCCAGCAGCGGGGGGAGTCGTGAGGGCTACACCTTC
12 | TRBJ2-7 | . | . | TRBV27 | CASSSTFYEQYF | TGTGCCAGCAGTTCGACATTTTACGAGCAGTACTTC
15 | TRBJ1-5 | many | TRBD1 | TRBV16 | CASSQRGQANQPQHF | TGTGCCAGCAGCCAAAGAGGACAGGCCAATCAGCCCCAGCATTTT
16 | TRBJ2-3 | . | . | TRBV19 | CASSIFSGQDTDTQYF | TGTGCCAGTAGTATTTTTTCGGGTCAGGACACAGATACGCAGTATTTT
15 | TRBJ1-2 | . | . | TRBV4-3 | CASSQGATGNYGYTF | TGCGCCAGCAGCCAAGGCGCCACAGGGAACTATGGCTACACCTTC
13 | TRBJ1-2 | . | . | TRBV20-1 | CSARTSQPYGYTF | TGCAGTGCCAGGACCTCCCAACCCTATGGCTACACCTTC
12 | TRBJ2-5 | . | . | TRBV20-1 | CSARGEEETQYF | TGCAGTGCTAGAGGCGAGGAGGAGACCCAGTACTTC
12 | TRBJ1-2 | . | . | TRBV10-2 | CASSEIGVLYTF | TGCGCCAGCAGTGAGATAGGGGTTCTCTACACCTTC
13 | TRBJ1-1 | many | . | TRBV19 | CASSIILNTEAFF | TGTGCCAGTAGTATAATACTGAACACTGAAGCTTTCTTT
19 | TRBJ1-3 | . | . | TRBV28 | CASSLRPGRRVGLGNTIYF | TGTGCCAGCAGTTTGAGGCCAGGGAGACGGGTTGGGTTAGGAAACACCATATATTTT
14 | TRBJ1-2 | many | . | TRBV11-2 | CASSPIISNYGYTF | TGTGCCAGCAGCCCTATAATCTCTAACTATGGCTACACCTTC
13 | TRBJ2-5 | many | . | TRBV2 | CASSAGFQETQYF | TGTGCCAGCAGTGCCGGGTTCCAAGAGACCCAGTACTTC
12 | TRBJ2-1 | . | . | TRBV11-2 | CASSLGLNEQFF | TGTGCCAGCAGCTTAGGGCTAAATGAGCAGTTCTTC
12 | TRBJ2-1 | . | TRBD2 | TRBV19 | CASTGLAIEQFF | TGCGCCAGCACGGGACTAGCCATAGAGCAGTTCTTC
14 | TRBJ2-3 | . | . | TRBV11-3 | CASSSPRETDTQYF | TGTGCCAGCAGCTCGCCCAGGGAGACAGATACGCAGTATTTT
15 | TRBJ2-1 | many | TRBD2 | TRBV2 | CASTRRREGRGEQFF | TGTGCCAGCACCAGAAGGCGGGAGGGCCGGGGTGAGCAGTTCTTC
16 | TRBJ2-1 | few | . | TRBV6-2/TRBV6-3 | CASSYSGRLGDNEQFF | TGTGCCAGCAGTTACTCGGGGAGACTAGGAGACAATGAGCAGTTCTTC
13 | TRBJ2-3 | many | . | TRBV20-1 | CSAIQTMTDTQYF | TGCAGTGCTATCCAAACGATGACAGATACGCAGTATTTT
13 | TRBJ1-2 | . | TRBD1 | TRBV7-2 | CASSPGTEHGYTF | TGTGCCAGCAGCCCAGGGACAGAGCATGGCTACACCTTC
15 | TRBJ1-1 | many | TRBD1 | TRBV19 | CARGGRGQMNTEAFF | TGTGCCAGGGGCGGTAGGGGACAGATGAACACTGAAGCTTTCTTT
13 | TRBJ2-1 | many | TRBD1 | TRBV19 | CASIGKGADEQFF | TGTGCCAGTATCGGAAAGGGGGCTGATGAGCAGTTCTTC
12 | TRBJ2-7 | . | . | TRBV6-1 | CASEGGTYEQYF | TGTGCCAGCGAGGGGGGAACCTACGAGCAGTACTTC
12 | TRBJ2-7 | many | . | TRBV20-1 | CSAPFPQDEQYF | TGCAGTGCTCCGTTCCCGCAGGACGAGCAGTACTTC
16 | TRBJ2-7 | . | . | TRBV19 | CASSIAGLGSSYEQYF | TGTGCCAGTAGTATAGCCGGACTGGGAAGCTCCTACGAGCAGTACTTC
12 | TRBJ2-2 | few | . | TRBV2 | CASRWGAGELFF | TGTGCCAGCAGGTGGGGGGCCGGGGAGCTGTTTTTT
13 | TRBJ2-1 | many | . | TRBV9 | CASSVAGLNEQFF | TGTGCCAGCAGCGTAGCGGGTTTGAATGAGCAGTTCTTC
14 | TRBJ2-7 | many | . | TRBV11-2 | CASSSRNQGTDKYF | TGTGCCAGCAGCTCCAGAAATCAGGGGACGGATAAGTACTTC
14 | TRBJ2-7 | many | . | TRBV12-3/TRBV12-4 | CASRLGTSHYEQYF | TGTGCCAGCAGGCTCGGGACTTCGCACTACGAGCAGTACTTC
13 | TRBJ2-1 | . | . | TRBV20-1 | CSASGNVMSEQFF | TGCAGTGCTAGCGGGAATGTCATGTCAGAGCAGTTCTTC
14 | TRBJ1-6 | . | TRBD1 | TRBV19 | CASSPGQRNSPLHF | TGTGCCAGTAGTCCGGGACAGAGGAATTCACCCCTCCACTTT
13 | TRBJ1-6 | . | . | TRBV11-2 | CASSLATNSPLHF | TGTGCCAGCAGCTTAGCCACCAATTCACCCCTCCACTTT
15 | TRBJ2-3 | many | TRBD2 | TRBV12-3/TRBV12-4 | CASSFRLATTDTQYF | TGTGCCAGCAGTTTCAGACTAGCTACCACAGATACGCAGTATTTT
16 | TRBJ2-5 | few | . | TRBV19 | CASKGSAAGRMETQYF | TGTGCCAGTAAAGGTTCAGCGGCGGGGAGGATGGAGACCCAGTACTTC
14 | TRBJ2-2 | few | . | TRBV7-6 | CASSLATGDGELFF | TGTGCCAGCAGCTTAGCGACTGGGGACGGGGAGCTGTTTTTT
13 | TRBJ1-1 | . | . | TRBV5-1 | CASSPNQDTEAFF | TGCGCCAGCAGCCCGAACCAGGACACTGAAGCTTTCTTT
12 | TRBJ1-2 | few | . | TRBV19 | CASRPRDYGYTF | TGTGCCAGTAGACCAAGGGACTATGGCTACACCTTC
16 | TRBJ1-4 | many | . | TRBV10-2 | CASSASYRDTNEKLFF | TGCGCCAGCAGTGCCTCCTACAGGGATACTAATGAAAAACTGTTTTTT
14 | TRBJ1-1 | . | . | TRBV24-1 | CATSRGDEDTEAFF | TGTGCCACCAGTCGGGGGGACGAGGACACTGAAGCTTTCTTT
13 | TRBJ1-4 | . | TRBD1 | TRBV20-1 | CSARQGFGEKLFF | TGCAGTGCCCGACAGGGGTTCGGTGAAAAACTGTTTTTT
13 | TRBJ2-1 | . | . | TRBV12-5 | CASETGKYNEQFF | TGTGCTAGTGAAACGGGGAAGTACAATGAGCAGTTCTTC
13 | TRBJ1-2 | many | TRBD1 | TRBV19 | CASRIGTVDGYTF | TGTGCCAGTAGGATCGGGACAGTGGACGGCTACACCTTC
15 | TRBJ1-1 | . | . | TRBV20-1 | CSEGRGGTSISEAFF | TGCAGTGAAGGCCGCGGAGGTACTAGTATCTCTGAAGCTTTCTTT
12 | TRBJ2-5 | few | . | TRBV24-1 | CATSRERETQYF | TGTGCCACCAGTCGGGAACGAGAGACCCAGTACTTC
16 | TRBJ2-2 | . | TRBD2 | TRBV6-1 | CASSLSGRANTGGLFF | TGTGCCAGCAGCCTTAGCGGGAGGGCCAACACCGGCGGGCTGTTTTTT
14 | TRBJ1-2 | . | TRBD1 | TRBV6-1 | CASSEVRTGYGYTF | TGTGCCAGCAGTGAAGTAAGGACAGGCTATGGCTACACCTTC
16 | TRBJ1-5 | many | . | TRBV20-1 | CSASLPETYSNQPQHF | TGCAGTGCCTCCCTTCCGGAGACATATAGCAATCAGCCCCAGCATTTT
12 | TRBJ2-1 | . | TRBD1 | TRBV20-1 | CSADTGGWQKFF | TGCAGTGCGGATACAGGGGGTTGGCAAAAGTTCTTC
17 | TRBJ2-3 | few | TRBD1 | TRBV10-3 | CAISDLGQGWGTDTQYF | TGTGCCATCAGTGATTTGGGACAGGGTTGGGGCACAGATACGCAGTATTTT
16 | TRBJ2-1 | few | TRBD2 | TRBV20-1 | CSAEGGTSGSIYEQFF | TGCAGTGCCGAGGGAGGGACTAGCGGGAGTATATATGAGCAGTTCTTC
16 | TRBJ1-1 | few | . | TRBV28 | CASSRGGNLLNTEAFF | TGTGCCAGCAGTCGAGGCGGGAATCTTCTGAACACTGAAGCTTTCTTT
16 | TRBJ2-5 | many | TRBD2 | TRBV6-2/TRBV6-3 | CASSETSGSTQETQYF | TGTGCCAGCAGTGAAACTAGCGGGAGCACCCAAGAGACCCAGTACTTC
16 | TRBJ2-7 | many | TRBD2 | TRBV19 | CASSLRLAGVTYEQYF | TGTGCCAGTAGTCTACGACTAGCGGGAGTAACCTACGAGCAGTACTTC
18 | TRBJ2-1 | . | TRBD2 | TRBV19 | CASNPRDSGAGVVNEQFF | TGTGCCAGTAACCCCCGGGATAGCGGGGCGGGGGTGGTCAATGAGCAGTTCTTC
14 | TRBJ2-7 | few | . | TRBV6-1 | CASSIPTWGAEQYF | TGTGCCAGCAGTATCCCGACATGGGGCGCCGAGCAGTACTTC
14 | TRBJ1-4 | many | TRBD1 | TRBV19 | CATRTGGALDKLFF | TGTGCCACAAGAACAGGGGGCGCATTGGACAAACTGTTTTTT
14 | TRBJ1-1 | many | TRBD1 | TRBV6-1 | CASNRDSSNTEAFF | TGTGCCAGCAACCGGGACAGTTCTAACACTGAAGCTTTCTTT